The clone carrying this T cell receptor (beta chain) was picked up one time. Only in-frame clones appear in the TCRdb table, and some are missing; sequencing was by immunoSEQ multiplex PCR. The sample consists of 65,000 to 70,000 clones, about 80% of them appearing once. This specimen belongs to a study of OX40 agonist ivuxolimab in advanced cancers. The source was CD4+ or CD8+ T cells sorted from blood, collected in a trial of the OX40 agonist ivuxolimab. The clonotype was recovered from an adult with an advanced solid tumor such as melanoma, head and neck, liver or kidney cancer.

The CDR3 DNA is TGCGCCAGCAGCGTAGCGGGAAACTACGAGCAGTACTTC. It encodes CASSVAGNYEQYF. The rearrangement links TRBV5-1 to TRBJ2-7; 8 nucleotides align to TRBD2. CDR1 is SGHRS and CDR2 is YFSETQ in the germline V gene. V dropped 4 bases and J dropped 3; count of bases not matched to a gene: 3. The CDR3 contains 13 residues. Combining the CDR3 with reference TRBV5-1 and TRBJ2-7 gives the whole variable domain KAGVTQTPRYLIKTRGQQVTLSCSPISGHRSVSWYQQTPGQGLQFLFEYFSETQRNKGNFPGRFSGRQFSNSRSEMNVSTLELGDSALYLCASSVAGNYEQYFGPGTRLTVT.